This T cell receptor (beta chain) was sequenced during a study of T cells in Graves' hyperthyroidism and ophthalmopathy. The TCR beta CDR3 regions underwent amplification using RNA transcripts as the source. The HTBI primer set drove a first-round RT-PCR of the TCR CDR3. MiXCR was run by TCRdb on the multiplex PCR reads, yielding one entry per CDR3 protein. This sample has about 400,000 distinct CDR3 sequences, with 13% to 15% found just once. Whole-study results and caveats: In validation, the model predicted ophthalmopathy. These predictions came a median 6.5 months before onset.

This clonotype showed up many times. What it binds is not known. The germline gives CDR1 SGHTA, CDR2 FQGNSA. V lost 5 bases, J lost 7 bases, and 17 bases lay in between. This CDR3 comprises 14 residues. What was sequenced was blood. The source is a woman aged 60-75 years with Graves' ophthalmopathy. The chain links TRBV7-2 to TRBJ1-1, with D hard to call. The CDR3 loop is CASSPAGRPREAFF. CDR3 coding DNA: TGTGCCAGCAGCCCGGCGGGCAGGCCCCGTGAAGCTTTCTTT.